These T cell receptor beta chains were read from a single sample in a study of control samples from healthy donors and cancer patients. Here immunoSEQ multiplex PCR was the method, and the copy in TCRdb shows in-frame clones only, minus some. The sample has roughly 69,000 clones; approximately 86% are singletons. Sample: blood. All receptors derive from a man between 60 and 75 years old in good health. The CDR3 runs from the conserved cysteine through the conserved F or W. The D gene is left open where the match is weak. A clone size is listed for some rows: how often the clone was seen (once, few, many), or a class if it is expanded.

v_call: TRBV6-5
j_call: TRBJ2-4
clone_size: .
d_call: .
cdr3_nt: TGTGCCAGCAGTCCTAGCGAGAACATTCAGTACTTC
cdr3_aa: CASSPSENIQYF

v_call: TRBV11-2
j_call: TRBJ2-5
clone_size: .
d_call: .
cdr3_nt: TGTGCCAGCAGCTTATCAGGCCAGGGGGAGACCCAGTACTTC
cdr3_aa: CASSLSGQGETQYF

v_call: TRBV7-8
j_call: TRBJ1-2
clone_size: .
d_call: .
cdr3_nt: TGTGCCAGCAGCCCAGGAGGCTCAGCAGAAAATGGCTACACCTTC
cdr3_aa: CASSPGGSAENGYTF

v_call: TRBV4-3
j_call: TRBJ1-1
clone_size: .
d_call: .
cdr3_nt: TGCGCCAGCAGCCAGGGACACCTCAACACTGAAGCTTTCTTT
cdr3_aa: CASSQGHLNTEAFF

v_call: TRBV6-2/TRBV6-3
j_call: TRBJ2-7
clone_size: few
d_call: TRBD2
cdr3_nt: TGTGCCAGCAGTTACGTGGGAGGGCCAAGTGAGCAGTACTTC
cdr3_aa: CASSYVGGPSEQYF

v_call: TRBV19
j_call: TRBJ2-5
clone_size: .
d_call: .
cdr3_nt: TGTGCCAGTAGTACCCAATTTAGTGAGGGGACCCAGTACTTC
cdr3_aa: CASSTQFSEGTQYF

v_call: TRBV3-1/TRBV3-2
j_call: TRBJ2-7
clone_size: .
d_call: TRBD1
cdr3_nt: TGTGCCAGTATGAACAGGGGAATTATGGGCGAGCAGTACTTC
cdr3_aa: CASMNRGIMGEQYF

v_call: TRBV4-2
j_call: TRBJ2-7
clone_size: .
d_call: .
cdr3_nt: TGTGCCAGCAGCATACAGGGAGGGACTACTCCCTACGAGCAGTACTTC
cdr3_aa: CASSIQGGTTPYEQYF

v_call: TRBV9
j_call: TRBJ2-4
clone_size: .
d_call: .
cdr3_nt: TGTGCCAGCAGCCCCCAAGGACAGGCCAAAAACATTCAGTACTTC
cdr3_aa: CASSPQGQAKNIQYF

v_call: TRBV27
j_call: TRBJ2-4
clone_size: .
d_call: .
cdr3_nt: TGTGCCAGCAGTCAAACTAGCTGGGGAAACATTCAGTACTTC
cdr3_aa: CASSQTSWGNIQYF

v_call: TRBV19
j_call: TRBJ2-2
clone_size: once
d_call: .
cdr3_nt: TGTGCCAGTAGTATAATGGGGCCCACCGGGGAGCTGTTTTTT
cdr3_aa: CASSIMGPTGELFF

v_call: TRBV13
j_call: TRBJ2-3
clone_size: once
d_call: TRBD1
cdr3_nt: TGTGCCAGCAGCTTTGACAGGGGGCTGACAGATACGCAGTATTTT
cdr3_aa: CASSFDRGLTDTQYF

v_call: TRBV5-1
j_call: TRBJ2-5
clone_size: once
d_call: .
cdr3_nt: TGCGCCAGCAGCGAGGGGGGCGAAGGAGAGACCCAGTACTTC
cdr3_aa: CASSEGGEGETQYF

v_call: TRBV7-9
j_call: TRBJ2-7
clone_size: .
d_call: TRBD2
cdr3_nt: TGTGCCAGCAGCCGACTCCTAGCGGGCACCTACGAGCAGTACTTC
cdr3_aa: CASSRLLAGTYEQYF

v_call: TRBV7-9
j_call: TRBJ2-1
clone_size: once
d_call: .
cdr3_nt: TGTGCCAGCAGCCAAGGGGCACATTCCTACAATGAGCAGTTCTTC
cdr3_aa: CASSQGAHSYNEQFF

v_call: TRBV3-1/TRBV3-2
j_call: TRBJ2-6
clone_size: once
d_call: .
cdr3_nt: TGTGCCAGCAGCCTCAGTGTCCCATTTGCCAACGTCCTGACTTTC
cdr3_aa: CASSLSVPFANVLTF